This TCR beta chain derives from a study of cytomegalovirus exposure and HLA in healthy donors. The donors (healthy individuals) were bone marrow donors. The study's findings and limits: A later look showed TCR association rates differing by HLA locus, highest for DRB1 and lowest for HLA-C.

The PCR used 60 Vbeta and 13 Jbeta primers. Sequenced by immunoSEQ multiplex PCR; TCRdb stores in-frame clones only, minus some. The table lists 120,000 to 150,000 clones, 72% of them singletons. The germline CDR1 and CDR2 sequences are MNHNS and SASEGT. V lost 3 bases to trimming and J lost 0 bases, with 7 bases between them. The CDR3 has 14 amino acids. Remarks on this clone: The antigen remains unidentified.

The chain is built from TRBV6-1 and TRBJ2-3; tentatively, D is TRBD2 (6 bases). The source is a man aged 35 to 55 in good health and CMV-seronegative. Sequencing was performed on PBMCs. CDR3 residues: CASSEGLSTDTQYF. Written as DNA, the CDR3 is TGTGCCAGCAGTGAGGGACTTAGCACAGATACGCAGTATTTT.